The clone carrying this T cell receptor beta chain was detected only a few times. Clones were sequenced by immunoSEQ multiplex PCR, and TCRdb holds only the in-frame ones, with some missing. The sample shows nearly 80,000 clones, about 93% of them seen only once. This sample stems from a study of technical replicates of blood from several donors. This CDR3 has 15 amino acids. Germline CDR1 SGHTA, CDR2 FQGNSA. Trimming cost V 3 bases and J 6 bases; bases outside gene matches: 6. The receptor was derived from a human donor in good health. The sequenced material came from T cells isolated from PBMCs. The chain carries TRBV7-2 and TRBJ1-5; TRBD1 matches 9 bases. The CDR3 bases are TGTGCCAGCAGCTTGCGGACAGGGGAAGGTCAGCCCCAGCATTTT. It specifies CASSLRTGEGQPQHF.